This TCR beta chain stems from a study of T cell responses to AZD1222 COVID-19 vaccine. On the study more broadly: Recipients boosted at about 4 weeks or about 12 weeks are pooled.

Findings and caveats of the study: Vaccine-associated CD4 TCRs spanned spike, dominant at 160-218 and 743-854. Nearly half of the spike-specific TCRs reportedly recognize variant regions that carry no mutations.

Profiled with immunoSEQ multiplex PCR; TCRdb holds only in-frame clones, not every one. The sample lists approximately 190,000 clones, roughly 90% seen once, with approximately 0.98% in the top ten. In regard to this clone: Its target is not known.

The CDR3 runs to 13 residues. Germline V gives CDR1 LGHNA, CDR2 YSLEER. Trimming took off 3 bases at V and 1 base at J, with 6 bases between the two ends. The V and J genes are TRBV4-3 and TRBJ1-1; D gene uncertain. This clonotype was obtained from an adult in good health. Sequencing was performed on peripheral blood, taken on day 0 of AZD1222 vaccination. CDR3 residues: CASSQGWNTEAFF. The DNA for the CDR3 is TGCGCCAGCAGCCAGGGGTGGAACACTGAAGCTTTCTTT.